This is a list of T cell receptor beta chains from one sample in a study of Ad26.COV2.S vaccination and SARS-CoV-2 variants. The table came from immunoSEQ multiplex PCR; TCRdb's copy has only in-frame clones and leaves some out. The table has 350,000 to 550,000 clones, 89% seen once; the top ten hold approximately 2.5%. This material consisted of peripheral blood, taken in a trial of Ad26.COV2.S vaccine versus placebo. These receptors originate from a person between 18 and 65 years old who received the Ad26.COV2.S COVID-19 vaccine or a placebo. Both conserved end residues are trimmed from each CDR3. The order of the fields is V gene, J gene, CDR3 protein.

TRBV7-3	TRBJ2-3	ASSLTSGVSTDTQY
TRBV10-3	TRBJ1-2	AISGNPESQNYGYT
TRBV5-1	TRBJ2-1	ASSPMGLGTGGAPWRDNEQF
TRBV6-5	TRBJ2-3	ASSYSVAETDTQY
TRBV7-2	TRBJ1-1	ASSIQGARNTEAF
TRBV19	TRBJ1-2	ASSIVRQTANYGYT
TRBV7-2	TRBJ1-5	ASSLQFGSREPQH
TRBV7-3	TRBJ2-1	ASSLYRLAGGDEQF
TRBV29-1	TRBJ2-5	SVARTGASGAETQY
TRBV30	TRBJ2-3	AWSKGWSLAPSTDTQY
TRBV23-1	TRBJ2-3	ASSQPRPWHTQY
TRBV7-9	TRBJ1-2	ASSPGQGFGYT
TRBV5-1	TRBJ2-1	ASSLLAPSYNEQF
TRBV5-5	TRBJ2-3	ASSLYGFFTDTQY
TRBV28	TRBJ1-2	ASSSPGRDGYT
TRBV18	TRBJ2-3	ASSPPGQDISTGTQY
TRBV5-8	TRBJ1-6	ASSLRTGVNSPLH
TRBV25-1	TRBJ1-2	ASSRQGYGYT